The 20 T cell receptor beta chains below were found in one sample sequenced in a study of blood T cell repertoires in COVID-19. Sequenced by immunoSEQ multiplex PCR; TCRdb stores in-frame clones only, minus some. The sample lists under 400,000 clones; about 90% were seen once. The sample was PBMCs or T cells enriched from blood (not recorded which). The receptors originated from a man in his forties or fifties in a cohort exposed to, infected with or recovered from COVID-19 (not recorded which).

V gene TRBV27 combines with J gene TRBJ1-4, with 9 positions matching TRBD1. J lost 3 bases, V lost 5 bases, and 7 bases had no gene match. Germline V gene sequence: CDR1 MNHEY, CDR2 SMNVEV (reference sequence). The CDR3 runs to 16 residues. The DNA of the CDR3 is TGTGCCAGCAGTCGGACAGGGGAGGTTCCTAATGAAAAACTGTTTTTT. This encodes CASSRTGEVPNEKLFF.

This clone appeared a single time. Other DNA sequences in this sample translate to the same CDR3. CDR3 coding DNA: TGTGCCAGCAGCTTGGGCGCCAGCACAGATACGCAGTATTTT. It specifies CASSLGASTDTQYF. This chain uses TRBV7-2 with TRBJ2-3; D remains ambiguous. The CDR3 sequence is 14 residues long. Trimming pared 3 bases from V and 0 bases from J, leaving 7 bases between. Germline-derived CDR1 and CDR2 are SGHTA and FQGNSA.

The gene calls are TRBV19 and TRBJ1-6, with D perhaps matching TRBD1 (5 bases). CDR3 length equals 14 residues. In germline, CDR1 is LNHDA, CDR2 SQIVND (reference sequence). V shed 4 bases and J shed 8 bases, with 12 bases lying between them. The CDR3 loop is CASSRGLVDSPLHF. The CDR3 DNA sequence: TGTGCCAGTAGTAGGGGCCTCGTGGATTCACCCCTCCACTTT.

The gene calls are TRBV3-1 (or the pseudogene TRBV3-2) and TRBJ1-4; D not resolved. The germline V gene has CDR1 LGHDT and CDR2 YNNKEL (reference sequence). There are 13 residues in the CDR3. Trimming took off 4 bases at V and 6 bases at J, with 9 bases between the two ends. CDR3 protein: CASSPRVHEKLFF. The CDR3, as DNA: TGTGCCAGCAGCCCCCGAGTACATGAAAAACTGTTTTTT.

V usage is TRBV4-1 and J usage is TRBJ2-1, with 9 bases identical to TRBD2. Germline V gene data show CDR1 as MGHRA and CDR2 as YSYEKL. CDR3 length: 16 amino acids. After removal of 0 bases from V and 8 bases from J, the junction contained 8 bases not matched to a gene. The CDR3, as DNA: TGCGCCAGCAGCCAAGAATCGTTAGCGGGAGACTATGAGCAGTTCTTC. Translating it yields CASSQESLAGDYEQFF.

The V call is TRBV3-1 (or the pseudogene TRBV3-2), the J call TRBJ2-7; D call uncertain. This CDR3 has 14 amino acids. V was pared by 3 bases and J by 6 bases, with 15 bases between. Per the germline V gene, CDR1 is LGHDT and CDR2 is YNNKEL (reference sequence). CDR3: CASSQVDKLGEQYF. The CDR3 region has the DNA TGTGCCAGCAGCCAGGTCGACAAATTGGGCGAGCAGTACTTC.

The chain employs TRBV5-1 and TRBJ2-7; 7 positions match TRBD2. The CDR3 spans 16 residues. Germline lookup yields CDR1 SGHRS and CDR2 YFSETQ. V lost 0 bases to trimming and J lost 2 bases; unmatched junction nucleotides: 8. This CDR3 reads CASSLGVREGTYEQYF. Written as DNA, the CDR3 is TGCGCCAGCAGCTTGGGGGTCAGGGAGGGGACCTACGAGCAGTACTTC.

The chain has TRBV7-8 and TRBJ2-5, with TRBD2 matching over 14 bases. The CDR3 runs 18 residues. Germline CDR1 and CDR2: SGHVS and FQNEAQ. The V and J ends lost 1 base and 5 bases, in that order; junction bases with no gene match: 9. CDR3 protein: CASSLGTSGRKVLETQYF. The CDR3 region has the DNA TGTGCCAGCAGCTTAGGGACTAGCGGGAGGAAGGTCCTGGAGACCCAGTACTTC. Full variable domain (rest looked up from reference TRBV7-8 and TRBJ2-5): GAGVSQSPRYKVAKRGQDVALRCDPISGHVSLFWYQQALGQGPEFLTYFQNEAQLDKSGLPSDRFFAERPEGSVSTLKIQRTQQEDSAVYLCASSLGTSGRKVLETQYFGPGTRLLVL.

The chain is built from TRBV3-1 (or the pseudogene TRBV3-2) and TRBJ1-1; weak D call: TRBD1 (5 bases). The CDR3 sequence is 14 residues long. Germline V gene lookup returns CDR1 LGHDT and CDR2 YNNKEL (reference sequence). With 0 bases removed from V and 9 bases from J, the gap between germline ends came to 14 bases. The DNA of the CDR3 is TGTGCCAGCAGCCAAGACGGACACCTCACGAAAGCTTTCTTT. Its translation is CASSQDGHLTKAFF.

V and J are TRBV19 and TRBJ1-1, with D unclear. V dropped 7 bases and J dropped 6 bases, with 18 bases sitting between them. CDR1 LNHDA and CDR2 SQIVND come from the germline V gene (reference sequence). The length of the CDR3 is 14 residues. CDR3 loop: CASTDGLGRPEAFF. The DNA for the CDR3 is TGTGCCAGTACCGACGGACTGGGGAGGCCTGAAGCTTTCTTT. Looking up the rest from reference TRBV19 and TRBJ1-1 gives the full variable domain: DGGITQSPKYLFRKEGQNVTLSCEQNLNHDAMYWYRQDPGQGLRLIYYSQIVNDFQKGDIAEGYSVSREKKESFPLTVTSAQKNPTAFYLCASTDGLGRPEAFFGQGTRLTVV.

This chain links TRBV6-4 with TRBJ1-2, with 8 bases aligning to TRBD1. Germline V gives CDR1 MRHNA, CDR2 SNTAGT. After removal of 4 bases from V and 5 bases from J, the junction contained 9 bases not matched to a gene. CDR3 length: 15 amino acids. The CDR3 DNA follows: TGTGCCAGCAGTGTTAGGCGGACAGGGCCTTATGGCTACACCTTC. It encodes CASSVRRTGPYGYTF.

This clone was recorded once. The rearrangement joins TRBV29-1 to TRBJ1-1, with TRBD1 matching over 9 bases. The CDR3 runs 15 residues. The V segment lost 7 bases and the J segment 4 bases; nucleotides outside the gene matches: 13. Germline V gene sequence: CDR1 SQVTM, CDR2 ANQGSEA. In DNA, the CDR3 is TGCAGCGCCTGGGGGGACAGGGTTCGCGGCACTGAAGCTTTCTTT. Protein product: CSAWGDRVRGTEAFF.

The chain employs TRBV4-1 and TRBJ2-7; 12 positions match TRBD2. The CDR3 spans 16 residues. Germline assignment: CDR1 MGHRA and CDR2 YSYEKL. V was pared by 0 bases and J by 3 bases, with 3 bases of the junction left unmatched. The CDR3 is CASSQDQGLAGYEQYF. The CDR3 DNA sequence: TGCGCCAGCAGCCAAGATCAGGGACTAGCGGGCTACGAGCAGTACTTC.

This chain links TRBV19 with TRBJ2-1; tentatively, D is TRBD1 (5 bases). The germline V and J ends were trimmed by 5 bases and 0 bases, with 8 bases remaining between them. The CDR3 has 14 residues. CDR1 LNHDA and CDR2 SQIVND come from the germline V gene (reference sequence). The CDR3 reads CASSGQGSYNEQFF. CDR3 coding DNA: TGTGCCAGTAGTGGGCAGGGCTCCTACAATGAGCAGTTCTTC.

In this sample, this clone turned up a few times. The chain joins TRBV7-9 to TRBJ1-1; a possible D gene is TRBD1 (5 bases). The CDR3 is made up of 14 amino acids. Germline V gene sequence: CDR1 SEHNR, CDR2 FQNEAQ (reference sequence). Trimming pared 2 bases from V and 3 bases from J, leaving 10 bases between. In DNA form, the CDR3 reads TGTGCCAGCAGCTTACGCGGGGCCCACACTGAAGCTTTCTTT. Its translation: CASSLRGAHTEAFF.

This chain connects TRBV7-8 to TRBJ2-3; 9 bases are shared with TRBD1. Germline-derived CDR1 and CDR2 are SGHVS and FQNEAQ. The trim removed 6 bases at V and 4 bases at J, leaving 8 bases unmatched. CDR3 length: 15 residues. CDR3 amino acids: CASRGGGQGADTQYF. The CDR3 region has the DNA TGTGCCAGCAGAGGGGGGGGACAGGGCGCAGATACGCAGTATTTT.

V and J are TRBV14 and TRBJ1-1; 11 bases agree with TRBD1. CDR3 length equals 14 residues. V shed 4 bases, J shed 10 bases, and the junction held 8 bases outside the gene matches. CDR1 SGHDN and CDR2 FVKESK come from the germline V gene. CDR3 loop: CASSRGQGAFGAFF. CDR3 bases: TGTGCCAGCAGCCGAGGACAGGGGGCTTTCGGAGCTTTCTTT.

CDR3 DNA sequence: TGTGCCAGCTCACCAATAAACGACAGGGCCAGGGGAGACACTGAAGCTTTCTTT. It encodes CASSPINDRARGDTEAFF. The rearrangement joins TRBV18 to TRBJ1-1; 7 nucleotides align to TRBD1. In germline, CDR1 is KGHSH, CDR2 LQKENI. There are 18 residues in the CDR3. The ends lost 2 bases at V and 3 bases at J; junction bases unmatched: 15.

The CDR3, as DNA: TGTGCCAGCAGCCCGGGGACAGCGAACACTGAAGCTTTCTTT. Its translation is CASSPGTANTEAFF. The chain uses TRBV7-8 and TRBJ1-1, with TRBD1 matching over 7 bases. Germline V lookup: CDR1 SGHVS, CDR2 FQNEAQ. This CDR3 has 14 amino acids. V lost 5 bases, J lost 1 base, and 4 bases stayed unmatched.

The J gene is TRBJ1-5, the V gene TRBV3-1 (or the pseudogene TRBV3-2); weak D call: TRBD1 (5 bases). CDR3 length: 15 residues. Trimming took off 4 bases at V and 0 bases at J, with 10 bases between the two ends. Germline V gene data show CDR1 as LGHDT and CDR2 as YNNKEL (reference sequence). The CDR3 nucleotides are TGTGCCAGCAGCCCTACTACAGGTAGCAATCAGCCCCAGCATTTT. Its translation: CASSPTTGSNQPQHF.